This entry is about one T cell receptor beta chain. Its antigen is unknown. Base qualities are missing; no much larger clone stands one base away. The CDR3, from cysteine to phenylalanine, totals 15 residues. Only the CDR3 DNA stays, 45 bases, in frame from base 1. Cut back by 5 bases and 1 base, the V and J ends lie 12 bases apart. According to the germline V gene (reference sequence), CDR1 reads LNHDA and CDR2 reads SQIVND. Peripheral blood CD8+ and CD4+ T cells from healthy donors, Susac syndrome patients and multiple sclerosis patients were profiled by high-throughput TCR beta sequencing. The multiple sclerosis controls were treatment-naive patients whose relapsing-remitting disease, either stable or active, fulfilled the revised McDonald criteria. Bulk CD8+ and CD4+ T cells were purified magnetically by negative isolation, whereas CD8+ TEMRA cells were enriched by FACS. Blood was collected in EDTA tubes and processed within 24 hours, with PBMCs isolated through density gradient centrifugation. PBMCs destined for TCR sequencing were cryopreserved in liquid nitrogen and later thawed in a 37 °C water bath. Purity of sorted or isolated CD4+, CD8+ and CD8+ TEMRA cells was at least 90%.

RNA was extracted using the RNeasy kit, and roughly 0.5 to 1 microgram was reverse transcribed with random hexamers. TCR beta CDR3 regions were amplified with the immunoSEQ multiplex PCR assay covering 54 Vbeta and 13 Jbeta segments. PCR amplification bias was corrected by using a synthetic template baseline for primer optimization and computational correction. The authors' pipeline ran thus. Reads were assigned to V, D and J genes according to IMGT and analyzed in immunoSEQ Analyzer, with only productive sequences retained. Clonality was computed as one minus Shannon entropy normalized by log2 of the number of productive unique sequences. Public and private clones were assessed among the 100 most prevalent clones of each patient and control. Clones were defined as Susac-specific when absent from the healthy and MS cohorts, from about a thousand published viral clones and from other ImmuneACCESS disease sequences. TCRdb reran the public reads through fastp at Q25 and MiXCR, keeping productive beta chains. Each entry is one CDR3 protein sequence, shown with its most common DNA and genes. TCRdb's processing, not the authors', yielded these V and J calls. The sample data list fewer than 80,000 distinct CDR3 sequences, and 85% to 95% of these were observed just once. The top ten clonotypes cover 0.55% to 0.7% of the sample.

This record comes from a study of CD8 T cells in Susac syndrome (dated by TCRdb to about 2019). For context, the study as a whole: Whether CD8+ T cell activation and differentiation in Susac syndrome was antigen driven was tested using repertoire sequencing. Clonality of the CD8+ T cell repertoire was compared between more than 10 healthy donors, approximately 14 Susac syndrome patients and about 15 multiple sclerosis patients. Here is what the overall study found, with its caveats: The study acknowledged that relatively few individuals were included in the TCR sequencing and HLA analysis.

The receptor chain draws on TRBV19 and TRBJ1-5, with no confident D gene call. This TCR came from a human donor with multiple sclerosis. Sequencing input: CD8+ T cells from PBMCs. The nucleotide sequence is TGTGCCAGTAGTTCCCAAAGGCGAAGCAATCAGCCCCAGCATTTT. Its product reads: CASSSQRRSNQPQHF.